This passage covers 10 T cell receptor beta chains from one sample sequenced in a study of molecular identifiers for immune sequencing clone quantification. TCRdb ran MiXCR on the PCR reads and lists one entry per CDR3 protein. The profile shows under 800,000 distinct CDR3 sequences, over 25% of them singletons. Specimen: naive CD8+ T cells from blood, with Jurkat cell RNA spiked in. Subset indicated: FACS-sorted CD8+CD4-CCR7+CD45RA+ naive T cells. These receptors were taken from a human donor in good health. Some libraries in this study had Jurkat cell RNA spiked in.

This clonotype was counted a few times. The gene calls are TRBV12-3 or TRBV12-4 and TRBJ1-5; D uncertain. CDR3 length: 17 residues. V was cut by 11 bases and J by 2 bases, with 25 bases left in between. The CDR3 DNA reads TGTGCCTTTCCCCTGCCCAGGTTCAGAGTCGGCAATCAGCCCCAGCATTTT. Protein: CAFPLPRFRVGNQPQHF.

This clonotype has a handful of counts. Its ends do not fully match the called genes, so a read error is possible. The V gene is TRBV4-2, the J gene TRBJ2-3; perhaps TRBD2 as D (5 bases). The germline V gene encodes CDR1 LGHNA and CDR2 YNFKEQ. The CDR3 runs to 17 residues. CDR3 protein: CASSQEIAAAGTDTQYF. For the CDR3, the DNA is TGCGCCAGCAGCCAAGAGATTGCAGCGGCTGGCACAGATACGCAGTATTTT.

Notes on this clonotype: With a much larger clone just one base away, this may be a read error. The genes are TRBV6-2 or TRBV6-3 and TRBJ1-4, with D perhaps TRBD1 (5 bases). V lost 0 bases to trimming and J lost 3 bases, with 14 bases between them. The CDR3 runs 17 residues. CDR1 and CDR2 (germline): MNHEY, SVGEGT. The chain's CDR3 is CASSYSRQDTANEKLFF. The CDR3 DNA sequence: TGTGCCAGCAGTTACTCGCGGCAGGACACAGCTAATGAAAAACTGTTTTTT.

This chain uses TRBV7-9 with TRBJ2-1, with D possibly TRBD2 on 7 matching bases. The V gene lost 7 bases and the J gene lost 7 bases, with 26 bases spanning the gap. The CDR3 runs to 17 residues. The V gene's germline CDR1 is SEHNR and CDR2 FQNEAQ (reference sequence). The CDR3 region is CASTDFTQAGEGNEQFF. CDR3 in DNA: TGTGCCAGCACCGATTTCACCCAGGCAGGGGAGGGTAATGAGCAGTTCTTC. Supplemented by reference TRBV7-9 and TRBJ2-1, the full variable domain reads DTGVSQNPRHKITKRGQNVTFRCDPISEHNRLYWYRQTLGQGPEFLTYFQNEAQLEKSRLLSDRFSAERPKGSFSTLEIQRTEQGDSAMYLCASTDFTQAGEGNEQFFGPGTRLTVL.

The rearrangement uses TRBV27 and TRBJ1-1; D is ambiguous. From germline, CDR1 is MNHEY and CDR2 SMNVEV (reference sequence). The CDR3 is 13 amino acids. Trimming stripped 5 bases from V and 3 bases from J, with 10 bases between. The CDR3 DNA reads as TGTGCCAGCAGTATTGGATTAGACACTGAAGCTTTCTTT. Translating gives CASSIGLDTEAFF.

This clonotype came up a few times. This chain connects TRBV9 to TRBJ2-3, with 12 bases lining up with TRBD2. Trimming at V came to 0 bases and at J to 2 bases, leaving 7 bases not matched to a gene. The CDR3 runs 18 residues. Germline assignment: CDR1 SGDLS and CDR2 YYNGEE. CDR3 region: CASSVEGLAGGDTDTQYF. CDR3 nucleotides: TGTGCCAGCAGCGTAGAGGGACTAGCGGGTGGCGACACAGATACGCAGTATTTT.

This clonotype has ten or more counts. This sequence joins TRBV28 and TRBJ2-7; no firm D call. Trimming took 3 bases from V and 5 from J, leaving 8 bases between them. The V gene's germline CDR1 is MDHEN and CDR2 SYDVKM. The CDR3 consists of 12 residues. The CDR3 protein is CASSFRGNEQYF. The DNA of the CDR3 is TGTGCCAGCAGTTTCAGAGGAAACGAGCAGTACTTC.

The chain combines TRBV12-2 with TRBJ2-3; the table's TRBD2 call for D was not verified on the DNA. TRBV12-2 is flagged as a pseudogene. CDR3 length: 14 residues. The CDR3 nucleotides read TGTGCAAGTCGCCAGCGGGAGGGTACAGATACGCAGTATTTT. It yields the protein CASRQREGTDTQYF.

This clonotype was detected many times. V usage is TRBV20-1 and J usage is TRBJ2-3, with TRBD2 identical over 10 bases. The germline gives CDR1 DFQATT, CDR2 SNEGSKA (reference sequence). The CDR3 has 18 amino acids. With 1 base clipped from V and 3 bases from J, the junction kept 13 bases outside the gene matches. This CDR3 reads CSARVSGRAVFRTDTQYF. CDR3 in DNA: TGCAGTGCTAGAGTCAGCGGGAGGGCCGTTTTTAGGACAGATACGCAGTATTTT.

Points on this clonotype: This may arise from a read error, as a much more abundant clone is one base away. The conserved final phenylalanine or tryptophan is absent from the CDR3, which likely points to a read error. The chain links TRBV30 to TRBJ2-7; TRBD2 might be the D (6 bases). This CDR3 has 13 amino acids. From germline, CDR1 is GTSNPN and CDR2 SVGIG (reference sequence). The V end was cut by 3 bases, the J end by 4 bases, with 13 bases between. The CDR3 DNA reads TGTGCCTGGAGCCTGGGGGACTTGTACGAGCAGTACCTC. It encodes CAWSLGDLYEQYL.